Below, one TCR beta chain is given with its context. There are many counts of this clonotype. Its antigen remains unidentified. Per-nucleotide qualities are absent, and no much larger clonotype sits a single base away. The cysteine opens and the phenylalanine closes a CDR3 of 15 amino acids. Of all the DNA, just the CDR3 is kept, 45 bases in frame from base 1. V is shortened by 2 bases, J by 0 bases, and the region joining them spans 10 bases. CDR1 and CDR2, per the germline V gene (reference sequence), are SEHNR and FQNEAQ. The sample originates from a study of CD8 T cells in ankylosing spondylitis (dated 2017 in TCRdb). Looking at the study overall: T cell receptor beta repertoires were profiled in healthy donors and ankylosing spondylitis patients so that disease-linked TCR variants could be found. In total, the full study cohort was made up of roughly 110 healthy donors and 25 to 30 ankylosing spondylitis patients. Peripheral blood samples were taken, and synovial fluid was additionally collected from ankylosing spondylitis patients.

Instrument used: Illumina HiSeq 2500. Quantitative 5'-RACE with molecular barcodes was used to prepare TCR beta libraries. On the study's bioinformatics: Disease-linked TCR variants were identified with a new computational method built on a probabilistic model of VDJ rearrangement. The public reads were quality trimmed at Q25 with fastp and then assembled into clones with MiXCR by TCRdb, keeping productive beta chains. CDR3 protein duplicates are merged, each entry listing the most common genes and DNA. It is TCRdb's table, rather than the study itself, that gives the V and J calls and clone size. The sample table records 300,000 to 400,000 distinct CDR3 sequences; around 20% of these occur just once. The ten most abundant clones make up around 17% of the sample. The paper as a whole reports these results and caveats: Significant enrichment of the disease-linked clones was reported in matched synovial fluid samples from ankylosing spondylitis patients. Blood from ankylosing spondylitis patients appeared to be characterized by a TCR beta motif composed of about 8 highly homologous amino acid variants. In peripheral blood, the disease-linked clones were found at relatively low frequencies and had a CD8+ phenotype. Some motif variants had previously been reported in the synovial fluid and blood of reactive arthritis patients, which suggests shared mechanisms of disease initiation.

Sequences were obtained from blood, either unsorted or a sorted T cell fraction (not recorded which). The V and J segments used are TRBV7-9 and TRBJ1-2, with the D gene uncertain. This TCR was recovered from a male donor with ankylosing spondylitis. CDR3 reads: CASSLSATSNYGYTF. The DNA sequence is TGTGCCAGCAGCTTATCGGCCACCTCTAACTATGGCTACACCTTC.